The 32 T cell receptor beta chains listed next were all sequenced from one sample in a study of shared clonotypes between healthy human individuals (TCRdb year 2020). The library was made by the immunoSEQ multiplex PCR assay. Sourced from immuneACCESS, this table was stored by TCRdb with only in-frame sequences that have V and J called. A share of the clones is absent; for the studies checked, an unresolved V gene accounts for under half, and the remainder has no known explanation. In all, the sample holds 2 million to 2.5 million clones, and roughly 94% of those were seen once. The top ten clones comprise more than 0.95% of the sample. CD8 naive samples were CD45RO-negative cells positively selected for CCR7, giving a CD45RA+CCR7+ population that excluded TemRA cells. Sequencing was performed on naive CD8+ T cells sorted from blood. The cell subset or site label of this sample denotes: CD45RA+CCR7+. The receptors originated from a man younger than 35 in good health.

J is TRBJ2-7 and V is TRBV2; TRBD2 matches at 9 bases. The V gene end was trimmed by 5 bases and the J gene end by 4 bases; junction bases not matched to a gene: 9. CDR1 is SNHLY and CDR2 is FYNNEI in the germline V gene. The CDR3 contains 15 residues. The DNA of the CDR3 is TGTGCCAGCAGTCCCTGGCGGGAGGGCCAGTACGAGCAGTACTTC. Translation gives CASSPWREGQYEQYF.

This clone has just a few counts. This chain connects TRBV2 to TRBJ2-7; D gene uncertain. CDR3 size: 12 residues. Germline CDR1 SNHLY, CDR2 FYNNEI. The V end was cut by 6 bases, the J end by 3 bases, with 9 bases between. CDR3 coding DNA: TGTGCCAGCAGGGGTCCTTTCTACGAGCAGTACTTC. Amino acid sequence: CASRGPFYEQYF.

The chain is built from TRBV27 and TRBJ1-2; weak D call: TRBD1 (6 bases). The CDR3 has 15 amino acids. With 4 bases removed from V and 3 bases from J, the gap between germline ends came to 15 bases. CDR1 is MNHEY and CDR2 is SMNVEV in the germline V gene (reference sequence). This CDR3 is CASSSSGASYYGYTF. In DNA form, the CDR3 reads TGTGCCAGCAGTTCATCAGGGGCCTCATACTATGGCTACACCTTC.

The chain uses TRBV5-1 and TRBJ2-2; TRBD2 agrees at 13 bases. The germline CDR1 and CDR2 sequences are SGHRS and YFSETQ. The CDR3 has 16 residues. J lost 5 bases, V lost 4 bases, and 5 bases had no gene match. The DNA for the CDR3 is TGCGCCAGCAGCCCGGGACTAGCGGGGTGGACCGGGGAGCTGTTTTTT. It specifies CASSPGLAGWTGELFF.

Remarks on this clone: The sample carries other DNA sequences with the same CDR3. The chain uses TRBV14 and TRBJ2-7, with D perhaps matching TRBD1 (6 bases). The CDR3 is made up of 14 amino acids. Germline lookup yields CDR1 SGHDN and CDR2 FVKESK. The V end lost 1 base, the J end lost 4 bases, and 11 bases lay between the germline ends. The CDR3 region is CASSQVGGPYEQYF. The CDR3 bases are TGTGCCAGCAGCCAAGTAGGGGGACCTTACGAGCAGTACTTC.

The chain joins TRBV30 to TRBJ2-3; TRBD2 is a possible D gene (5 bases). The CDR3 covers 14 residues. Germline lookup yields CDR1 GTSNPN and CDR2 SVGIG (reference sequence). Trimming stripped 4 bases from V and 1 base from J, with 12 bases between. CDR3 nucleotide sequence: TGTGCCTGGACTTGGACTGGGGGCACAGATACGCAGTATTTT. Protein sequence: CAWTWTGGTDTQYF.

Turning to this clone: Distinct nucleotide sequences in the sample also encode this CDR3. This chain joins TRBV19 and TRBJ2-7; 8 nucleotides agree with TRBD2. Germline V CDR1 and CDR2: LNHDA, SQIVND (reference sequence). V shed 5 bases and J 0 bases; nucleotides not matched to a gene: 3. This CDR3 has 14 residues. In DNA form, the CDR3 reads TGTGCCAGTAGTGTCAGCGGGAGCTCCTACGAGCAGTACTTC. This encodes CASSVSGSSYEQYF. The variable domain in full, completed from reference TRBV19 and TRBJ2-7, reads DGGITQSPKYLFRKEGQNVTLSCEQNLNHDAMYWYRQDPGQGLRLIYYSQIVNDFQKGDIAEGYSVSREKKESFPLTVTSAQKNPTAFYLCASSVSGSSYEQYFGPGTRLTVT.

As concerns this clone: Other nucleotide sequences in the sample specify the same CDR3. The genes are TRBV27 and TRBJ2-7, with a possible D match to TRBD1 (6 bases). The CDR3 is 14 residues long. CDR1 is MNHEY, CDR2 SMNVEV, per germline (reference sequence). V gave up 2 bases and J gave up 0 bases, with 8 bases separating them. The CDR3 reads CASSLTGSSYEQYF. CDR3 DNA: TGTGCCAGCAGTTTAACAGGGAGCTCCTACGAGCAGTACTTC.

Turning to this clone: Other DNA sequences within the sample encode an identical CDR3. The chain is built from TRBV29-1 and TRBJ2-7; 7 bases line up with TRBD2. With 5 bases clipped from V and 0 bases from J, the junction kept 4 bases outside the gene matches. Germline V CDR1 and CDR2: SQVTM, ANQGSEA. The CDR3 contains 13 residues. CDR3 sequence: CSVWGGSSYEQYF. The CDR3 region has the DNA TGCAGCGTTTGGGGGGGGAGCTCCTACGAGCAGTACTTC.

This clone was found once. The chain recombines TRBV27 with TRBJ2-1, with TRBD1 matching over 8 bases. The germline V gene has CDR1 MNHEY and CDR2 SMNVEV (reference sequence). The CDR3 has 15 residues. The ends lost 5 bases at V and 2 bases at J; junction bases unmatched: 5. The CDR3 reads CASSPGTGPYNEQFF. CDR3 nucleotide sequence: TGTGCCAGCAGTCCCGGGACAGGTCCCTACAATGAGCAGTTCTTC.

The chain combines TRBV11-2 with TRBJ2-3; TRBD2 aligns across 7 bases. Germline assignment: CDR1 SGHAT and CDR2 FQNNGV. This CDR3 contains 15 residues. The trim removed 5 bases at V and 0 bases at J, leaving 5 bases unmatched. This CDR3 is CASSILAYSTDTQYF. In DNA form, the CDR3 reads TGTGCCAGCAGCATACTAGCGTATAGCACAGATACGCAGTATTTT. Drawing the rest from reference TRBV11-2 and TRBJ2-3, the complete variable domain is EAGVAQSPRYKIIEKRQSVAFWCNPISGHATLYWYQQILGQGPKLLIQFQNNGVVDDSQLPKDRFSAERLKGVDSTLKIQPAKLEDSAVYLCASSILAYSTDTQYFGPGTRLTVL.

The V gene is TRBV4-1, the J gene TRBJ2-1; a possible D gene is TRBD2 (6 bases). This CDR3 comprises 20 residues. V shed 0 bases and J shed 2 bases, with 23 bases lying between them. CDR1 is MGHRA and CDR2 is YSYEKL in the germline V gene. CDR3 protein: CASSQDYEGEASETYNEQFF. The CDR3 DNA reads TGCGCCAGCAGCCAAGATTATGAGGGCGAAGCTAGCGAAACCTACAATGAGCAGTTCTTC.

This clone was detected only once. This rearrangement joins TRBV29-1 to TRBJ2-7; D gene unclear. Germline loops: CDR1 SQVTM, CDR2 ANQGSEA. This CDR3 comprises 14 residues. The ends were cut back, 0 bases at V and 0 bases at J, with 9 bases in the middle. CDR3 loop: CSVEDRQVSYEQYF. As DNA, the CDR3 is TGCAGCGTTGAAGATCGCCAGGTCTCCTACGAGCAGTACTTC.

Remarks on this clone: Different DNA sequences within this sample yield the same CDR3. This rearrangement joins TRBV7-9 to TRBJ2-7, with unresolved D. Trimming pared 1 base from V and 7 bases from J, leaving 8 bases between. The length of the CDR3 is 12 residues. CDR1 is SEHNR and CDR2 is FQNEAQ in the germline V gene (reference sequence). CDR3: CASSLGLGEQYF. In DNA, the CDR3 is TGTGCCAGCAGCTTAGGATTGGGGGAGCAGTACTTC.

The rearrangement uses TRBV30 and TRBJ2-1; D remains unclear. This CDR3 has 14 residues. Germline CDR1 is GTSNPN and CDR2 is SVGIG (reference sequence). V lost 0 bases and J lost 10, with 16 bases in between. The chain's CDR3 is CAWSVFGWSWEQFF. CDR3 DNA sequence: TGTGCCTGGAGTGTGTTCGGGTGGTCTTGGGAGCAGTTCTTC.

This rearrangement joins TRBV5-4 to TRBJ1-2; D possibly corresponds to TRBD1 (5 bases). V was pared by 7 bases and J by 2 bases, with 18 bases between. In germline, CDR1 is SGHNT, CDR2 YYREEE (reference sequence). The CDR3 contains 15 residues. CDR3 sequence: CASRTWGVWNYGYTF. For the CDR3, the DNA is TGTGCCAGCCGAACATGGGGGGTTTGGAACTATGGCTACACCTTC.

The V call is TRBV12-5, the J call TRBJ2-1; unclear D gene. This CDR3 is 13 amino acids long. V was trimmed by 3 bases and J by 0 bases, leaving 3 bases between them. The germline V gene has CDR1 LGHNT and CDR2 FRNRAP. The CDR3 region has the DNA TGTGCTAGTGGTTTTAGCTCCTACAATGAGCAGTTCTTC. Its translation is CASGFSSYNEQFF.

This clone was seen just once. V usage is TRBV27 and J usage is TRBJ1-2, with D perhaps TRBD1 (5 bases). Between the trimmed V and J ends, which lost 4 bases and 4 bases, there was a span of 16 bases. This CDR3 is 15 amino acids long. CDR1 and CDR2 from the germline V gene are MNHEY and SMNVEV (reference sequence). This chain's CDR3 is CASSSYPPTGYGYTF. DNA for the CDR3: TGTGCCAGCAGTTCATACCCCCCAACAGGCTATGGCTACACCTTC.

The V gene is TRBV6-1, the J gene TRBJ2-7, with no clear D. In germline, CDR1 is MNHNS, CDR2 SASEGT. With 2 bases removed from V and 3 bases from J, the gap between germline ends came to 20 bases. The CDR3 contains 17 residues. The CDR3 DNA follows: TGTGCCAGCAGTGAAAGTACGGTGGTAGGGCGCGGCTACGAGCAGTACTTC. Amino acid sequence: CASSESTVVGRGYEQYF.

The V and J genes are TRBV10-2 and TRBJ2-5, with D unresolved. The CDR3 length is 14 residues. Per the germline V gene, CDR1 is WSHSY and CDR2 is SAAADI. V lost 0 bases, J lost 5 bases, and 10 bases lay in between. The CDR3 protein is CASSESALWETQYF. The CDR3 DNA reads as TGCGCCAGCAGTGAGTCAGCGCTTTGGGAGACCCAGTACTTC.

V usage is TRBV27 and J usage is TRBJ2-7; D is possibly TRBD1 or TRBD2 (6 bases each). Trimming cost V 4 bases and J 4 bases, with 17 bases left between them. This CDR3 is built from 15 residues. CDR1 is MNHEY, CDR2 SMNVEV, per germline (reference sequence). The CDR3 DNA reads TGTGCCAGCAGTTCCCTAGGGGGAGGTCAATACGAGCAGTACTTC. It yields the protein CASSSLGGGQYEQYF.

This clone showed up just once. V is TRBV6-4 and J is TRBJ2-6; D not certain. The CDR3 length is 15 residues. The germline V and J ends were trimmed by 0 bases and 0 bases, with 3 bases remaining between them. Germline CDR1 is MRHNA and CDR2 is SNTAGT. The CDR3 loop is CASSDSNSGANVLTF. CDR3 bases: TGTGCCAGCAGTGACTCTAACTCTGGGGCCAACGTCCTGACTTTC.

As for this clone: This specimen includes other DNA sequences encoding the same CDR3. The CDR3 coding sequence is TGTGCCAGCAGCTATGGGACATCCTACGAGCAGTACTTC. Protein: CASSYGTSYEQYF. The V and J genes are TRBV7-9 and TRBJ2-7, with a possible D match to TRBD1 (6 bases). Trimming stripped 4 bases from V and 1 base from J, with 8 bases between. Germline V gives CDR1 SEHNR, CDR2 FQNEAQ (reference sequence). This CDR3 contains 13 residues.

The chain uses TRBV4-1 and TRBJ1-6; D is perhaps TRBD1 (5 bases). CDR3 length equals 14 residues. The V end was cut by 5 bases, the J end by 7 bases, with 12 bases between. CDR1 and CDR2 from the germline V gene are MGHRA and YSYEKL. This CDR3 is CASSFGGGNSPLHF. The CDR3 coding sequence is TGCGCCAGCAGCTTTGGGGGTGGGAATTCACCCCTCCACTTT.

The chain links TRBV4-1 to TRBJ2-2; D perhaps matches TRBD1 (5 bases). Germline values: CDR1 MGHRA, CDR2 YSYEKL. V gave up 3 bases and J gave up 2 bases, with 10 bases separating them. The CDR3 is 15 amino acids. CDR3 in DNA: TGCGCCAGCAGCCACCATCAGGGAAACACCGGGGAGCTGTTTTTT. Encoded protein: CASSHHQGNTGELFF.

The V and J genes are TRBV7-9 and TRBJ2-4, with 9 bases matching TRBD1. From germline, CDR1 is SEHNR and CDR2 FQNEAQ (reference sequence). The V segment lost 5 bases and the J segment 0 bases; nucleotides outside the gene matches: 8. The CDR3 runs 17 residues. The CDR3 loop is CASSIQTGGLAKNIQYF. CDR3 DNA: TGTGCCAGCAGCATCCAGACAGGGGGGCTAGCCAAAAACATTCAGTACTTC.

This clone was detected only once. The chain has TRBV5-1 and TRBJ2-7, with D uncertain. CDR3 length: 13 residues. The germline gives CDR1 SGHRS, CDR2 YFSETQ. Between the trimmed V and J ends, which lost 0 bases and 7 bases, there was a span of 11 bases. For the CDR3, the DNA is TGCGCCAGCAGCTTGGAACGGTCTATAGAGCAGTACTTC. It codes for CASSLERSIEQYF.

In this sample, this clone turned up once. The chain uses TRBV4-1 and TRBJ2-5, with D possibly being TRBD2 (7 bases). V was trimmed by 2 bases and J by 2 bases, leaving 18 bases between them. CDR1 and CDR2 from the germline V gene are MGHRA and YSYEKL. The length of the CDR3 is 17 residues. CDR3 loop: CASSQHRAGGTQETQYF. As DNA, the CDR3 is TGCGCCAGCAGCCAACACCGGGCCGGGGGGACACAAGAGACCCAGTACTTC.

The rearrangement links TRBV5-1 to TRBJ2-3; D ambiguous. V lost 4 bases to trimming and J lost 1 base, with 10 bases between them. The CDR3 contains 14 residues. CDR1 SGHRS and CDR2 YFSETQ come from the germline V gene. CDR3 sequence reads: CASSIERGTDTQYF. CDR3 bases: TGCGCCAGCAGCATAGAACGGGGCACAGATACGCAGTATTTT.

The genes are TRBV5-8 and TRBJ2-7, with unresolved D. Looked up from germline, CDR1 is SGHTS and CDR2 is YDEGEE. Trimming stripped 4 bases from V and 5 bases from J, with 10 bases between. The CDR3 has 12 residues. CDR3 sequence: CASSPVGDEQYF. In DNA, the CDR3 is TGTGCCAGCAGCCCGGTGGGCGACGAGCAGTACTTC.

Comment on this clone: The junction shows a germline mismatch at one end, possibly a read error. V gene TRBV19 combines with J gene TRBJ1-6; D ambiguous. This CDR3 contains 13 residues. Germline V lookup: CDR1 LNHDA, CDR2 SQIVND (reference sequence). The CDR3 sequence: CASSMDYSSPLHF. The CDR3 region has the DNA TGTGCCAGTAGTATGGACTATAGTTCACCCCTCCACTTT. The entire variable domain, with the rest obtained from reference TRBV19 and TRBJ1-6, is as follows: DGGITQSPKYLFRKEGQNVTLSCEQNLNHDAMYWYRQDPGQGLRLIYYSQIVNDFQKGDIAEGYSVSREKKESFPLTVTSAQKNPTAFYLCASSMDYSSPLHFGNGTRLTVT.

This chain connects TRBV15 to TRBJ2-7; 8 bases align to TRBD2. This CDR3 has 16 amino acids. The V gene end was trimmed by 0 bases and the J gene end by 5 bases; junction bases not matched to a gene: 9. Germline CDR1 LNHNV, CDR2 YYDKDF (reference sequence). This CDR3 reads CATSRDELAARNEQYF. CDR3 bases: TGTGCCACCAGCAGAGATGAACTAGCGGCAAGGAACGAGCAGTACTTC.